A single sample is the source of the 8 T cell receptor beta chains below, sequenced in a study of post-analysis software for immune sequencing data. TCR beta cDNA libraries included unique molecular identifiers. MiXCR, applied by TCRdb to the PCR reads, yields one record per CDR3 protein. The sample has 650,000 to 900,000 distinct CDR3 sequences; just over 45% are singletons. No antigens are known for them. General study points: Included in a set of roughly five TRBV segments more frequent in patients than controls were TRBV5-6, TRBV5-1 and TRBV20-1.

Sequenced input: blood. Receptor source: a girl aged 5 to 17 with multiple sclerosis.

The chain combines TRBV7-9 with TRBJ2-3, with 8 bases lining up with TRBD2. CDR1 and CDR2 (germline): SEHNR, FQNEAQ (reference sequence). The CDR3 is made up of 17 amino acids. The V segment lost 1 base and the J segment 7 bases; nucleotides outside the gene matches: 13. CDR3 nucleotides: TGTGCCAGCAGCTTAGAGCAGAGCGGTACTAGCGGTTATACGCAGTATTTT. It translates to CASSLEQSGTSGYTQYF.

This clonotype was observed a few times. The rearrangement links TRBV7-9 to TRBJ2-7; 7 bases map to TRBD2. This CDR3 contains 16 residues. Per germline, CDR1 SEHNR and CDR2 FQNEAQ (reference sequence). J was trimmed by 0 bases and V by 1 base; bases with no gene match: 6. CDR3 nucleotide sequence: TGTGCCAGCAGCTTAGTGGCGCTAGCGGCCTCCTACGAGCAGTACTTC. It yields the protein CASSLVALAASYEQYF.

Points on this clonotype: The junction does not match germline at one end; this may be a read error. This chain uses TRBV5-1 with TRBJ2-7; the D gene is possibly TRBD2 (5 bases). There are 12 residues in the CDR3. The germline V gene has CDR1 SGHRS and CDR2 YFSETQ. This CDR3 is CANSGARDEQYF. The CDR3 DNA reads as TGCGCCAACAGCGGCGCTCGGGACGAGCAGTACTTC.

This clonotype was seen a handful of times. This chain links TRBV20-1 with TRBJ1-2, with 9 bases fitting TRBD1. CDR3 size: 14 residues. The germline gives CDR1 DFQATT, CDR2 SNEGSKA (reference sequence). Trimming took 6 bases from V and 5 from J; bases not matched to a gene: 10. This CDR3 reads CSAPYRGPGYGYTF. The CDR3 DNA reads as TGCAGTGCCCCCTACAGGGGGCCTGGGTATGGCTACACCTTC.

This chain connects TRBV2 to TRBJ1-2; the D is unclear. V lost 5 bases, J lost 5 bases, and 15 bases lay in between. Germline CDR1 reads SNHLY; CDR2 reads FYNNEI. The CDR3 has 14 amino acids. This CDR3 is CASSPELSAYGYTF. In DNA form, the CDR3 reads TGTGCCAGCAGTCCCGAGTTGAGTGCATATGGCTACACCTTC.

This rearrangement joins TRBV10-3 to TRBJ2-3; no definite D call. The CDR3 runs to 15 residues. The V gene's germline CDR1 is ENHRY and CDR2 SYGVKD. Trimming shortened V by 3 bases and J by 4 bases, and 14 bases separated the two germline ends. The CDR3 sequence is CAISDLPPSPDTQYF. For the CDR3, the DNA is TGTGCCATCAGTGATTTACCACCGAGCCCAGATACGCAGTATTTT.

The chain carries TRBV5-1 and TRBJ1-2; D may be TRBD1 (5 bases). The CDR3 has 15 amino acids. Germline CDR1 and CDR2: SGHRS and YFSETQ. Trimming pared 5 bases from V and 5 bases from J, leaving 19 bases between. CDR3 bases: TGCGCCAGCAGTAGGGGTGAACAGGCGACGTATGGCTACACCTTC. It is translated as CASSRGEQATYGYTF.

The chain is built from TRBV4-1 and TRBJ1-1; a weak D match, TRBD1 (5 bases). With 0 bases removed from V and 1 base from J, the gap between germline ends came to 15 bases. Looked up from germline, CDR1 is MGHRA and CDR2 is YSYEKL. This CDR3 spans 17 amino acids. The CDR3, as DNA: TGCGCCAGCAGCCAAGATAGCAAAGGACACTGGAACACTGAAGCTTTCTTT. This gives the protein CASSQDSKGHWNTEAFF.